This TCR beta chain originates from a study of blood T cells in healthy people across ages. This CDR3 is built from 14 residues. V shed 2 bases, J shed 15 bases, and the junction held 11 bases outside the gene matches. Germline V gene data show CDR1 as DFQATT and CDR2 as SNEGSKA (reference sequence). Then a second PCR, running roughly 7 to 11 cycles, was carried out with a sample-barcoded 5' primer and a J-beta primer mix. TCRdb re-called the 5' RACE reads with MiXCR, one entry per CDR3 protein. The repertoire includes some 760,000 distinct CDR3 sequences, approximately 25% of them detected once, and 9.4% sits in the top ten. There are many counts of this clonotype. These same data were also listed under a study on T cells of mothers and their children. That source adds: Mother-child pairs who were related displayed a slightly higher overlap than unrelated pairs, a difference that was non-significant.

The chain uses TRBV20-1 and TRBJ2-6; 9 bases align to TRBD1. The clonotype comes from a boy aged 10-17 years in good health. Material for sequencing was blood. The CDR3 region is CSARLRDRAPGLTF. The CDR3 nucleotides read TGCAGTGCTAGACTCCGGGACAGGGCCCCCGGCCTGACTTTC.